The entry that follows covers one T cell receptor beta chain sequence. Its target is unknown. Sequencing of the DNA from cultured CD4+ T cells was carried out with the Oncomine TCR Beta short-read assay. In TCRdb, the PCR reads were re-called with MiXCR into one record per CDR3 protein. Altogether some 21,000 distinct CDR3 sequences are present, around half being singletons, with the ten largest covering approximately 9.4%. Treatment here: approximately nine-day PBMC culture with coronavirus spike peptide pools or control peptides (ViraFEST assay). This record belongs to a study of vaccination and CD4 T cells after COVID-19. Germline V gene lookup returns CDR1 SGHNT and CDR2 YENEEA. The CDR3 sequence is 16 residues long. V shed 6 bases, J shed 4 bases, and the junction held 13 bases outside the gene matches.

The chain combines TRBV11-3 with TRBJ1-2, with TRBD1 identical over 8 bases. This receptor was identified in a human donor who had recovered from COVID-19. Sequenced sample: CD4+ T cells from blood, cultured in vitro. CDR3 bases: TGTGCCAGCAGTCCCTCCGGGACAGGACGGGGCTATGGCTACACCTTC. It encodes CASSPSGTGRGYGYTF. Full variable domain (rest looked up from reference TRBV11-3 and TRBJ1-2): EAGVVQSPRYKIIEKKQPVAFWCNPISGHNTLYWYLQNLGQGPELLIRYENEEAVDDSQLPKDRFSAERLKGVDSTLKIQPAELGDSAVYLCASSPSGTGRGYGYTFGSGTRLTVV.